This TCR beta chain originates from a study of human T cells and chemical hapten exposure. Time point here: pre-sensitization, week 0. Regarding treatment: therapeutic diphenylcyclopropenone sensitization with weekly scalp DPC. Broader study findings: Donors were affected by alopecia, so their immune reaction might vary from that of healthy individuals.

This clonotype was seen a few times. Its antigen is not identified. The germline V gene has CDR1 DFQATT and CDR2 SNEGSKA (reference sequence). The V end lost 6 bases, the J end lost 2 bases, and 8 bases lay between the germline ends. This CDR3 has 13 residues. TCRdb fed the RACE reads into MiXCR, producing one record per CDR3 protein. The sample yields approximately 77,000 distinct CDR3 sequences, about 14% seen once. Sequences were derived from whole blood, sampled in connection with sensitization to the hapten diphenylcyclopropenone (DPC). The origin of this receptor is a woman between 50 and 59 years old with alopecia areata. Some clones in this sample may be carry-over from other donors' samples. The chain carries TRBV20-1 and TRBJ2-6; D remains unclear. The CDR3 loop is CSATNTGANVLTF. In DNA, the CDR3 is TGCAGTGCCACGAACACTGGGGCCAACGTCCTGACTTTC.